A selection of T cell receptor beta chains follows, all from one sample in a study of CD4+ T cells in melanoma. The table came from immunoSEQ multiplex PCR; TCRdb's copy has only in-frame clones and leaves some out. Seen here are about 5,000 clones, roughly 60% observed once, and the top ten hold approximately 22%. The sample taken for sequencing was cells from a culture (not recorded whether cultured in vitro). These receptor sequences come from a human donor with melanoma. Both conserved end residues are part of each CDR3. Fields, in order: CDR3 DNA, CDR3 protein, V gene, J gene, D gene, clone size. A D gene is named only where the DNA matches it firmly. The listing skips clone size in some rows; elsewhere it reads once, few, many or a size class.

CDR3 DNA: TGTGCCAGCAGTGAGTTTGGGGCCGGGGAGACCCAGTACTTC
CDR3 protein: CASSEFGAGETQYF
V gene: TRBV6-1
J gene: TRBJ2-5
D gene: -
clone size: medium-sized

CDR3 DNA: TGTGCCAGCAGTTACTTGGCAAACGGGCACAATGAGCAGTTCTTC
CDR3 protein: CASSYLANGHNEQFF
V gene: TRBV6-5
J gene: TRBJ2-1
D gene: -
clone size: -

CDR3 DNA: TGTGCCTGGACCGGACCAGATGGCGGGCAGTACTTC
CDR3 protein: CAWTGPDGGQYF
V gene: TRBV30
J gene: TRBJ2-7
D gene: -
clone size: -

CDR3 DNA: TGTGCCAGCAGTCCGACAGACTCCTACAATGAGCAGTTCTTC
CDR3 protein: CASSPTDSYNEQFF
V gene: TRBV6-2/TRBV6-3
J gene: TRBJ2-1
D gene: -
clone size: -

CDR3 DNA: TGTGCCAGCAGCCCTGGGACAGGTGGAGCGTACGAGCAGTACTTC
CDR3 protein: CASSPGTGGAYEQYF
V gene: TRBV7-2
J gene: TRBJ2-7
D gene: TRBD1
clone size: few

CDR3 DNA: TGTGCCAGTAGGGTAGCGGAACATACCGGGGAGCTGTTTTTT
CDR3 protein: CASRVAEHTGELFF
V gene: TRBV19
J gene: TRBJ2-2
D gene: -
clone size: -

CDR3 DNA: TGTGCCAGCAGCCAGTGGGGACACACCACTGAAGCTTTCTTT
CDR3 protein: CASSQWGHTTEAFF
V gene: TRBV6-5
J gene: TRBJ1-1
D gene: -
clone size: -

CDR3 DNA: TGCGCCAGCAGCCCGATCCAGGCGAGCTCCTACAATGAGCAGTTCTTC
CDR3 protein: CASSPIQASSYNEQFF
V gene: TRBV4-1
J gene: TRBJ2-1
D gene: -
clone size: -

CDR3 DNA: TGTGCCAGCAGCATATCACCAAAAAGTGAGCAGTACTTC
CDR3 protein: CASSISPKSEQYF
V gene: TRBV14
J gene: TRBJ2-7
D gene: -
clone size: medium-sized

CDR3 DNA: TGTGCCAGCAGCTTAGATCGAGGTGAGCAGTTCTTC
CDR3 protein: CASSLDRGEQFF
V gene: TRBV11-2
J gene: TRBJ2-1
D gene: -
clone size: -